The 7 T cell receptor beta chains given below trace back to one sample, sequenced in a study of T cells after yellow fever vaccination. MiXCR was run by TCRdb on the 5' RACE reads, yielding one entry per CDR3 protein. The repertoire has hundreds of thousands of distinct CDR3 sequences, 7.5% to 9.5% of them found once; the top ten carry approximately 3.3%. The starting material was CD4+ T cells sorted from PBMCs, obtained 5 days after the yellow fever booster vaccination. The receptors shown here come from a man aged 18-30 years who received the YFV17D yellow fever vaccine.

This clonotype was seen more than once but under ten times. The genes are TRBV19 and TRBJ2-7, with 8 bases aligning to TRBD1. The ends lost 6 bases at V and 2 bases at J; junction bases unmatched: 6. Germline V CDR1 and CDR2: LNHDA, SQIVND (reference sequence). The CDR3 sequence is 14 residues long. CDR3 amino acids: CASSLTGETYEQYF. The CDR3 coding sequence is TGTGCCAGTAGCCTGACAGGGGAGACCTACGAGCAGTACTTC.

This clonotype showed up just a few times. The V call is TRBV11-2, the J call TRBJ1-1, with D unresolved. The V gene lost 5 bases and the J gene lost 6 bases, with 13 bases spanning the gap. The germline CDR1 and CDR2 sequences are SGHAT and FQNNGV. This CDR3 contains 13 residues. The CDR3 nucleotides read TGTGCCAGCAGCCCTATCGAGACGGCTGAAGCTTTCTTT. This translates into CASSPIETAEAFF.

V usage is TRBV18 and J usage is TRBJ2-5; 8 positions match TRBD2. This CDR3 comprises 18 residues. The trim removed 0 bases at V and 1 base at J, leaving 10 bases unmatched. The germline V gene has CDR1 KGHSH and CDR2 LQKENI. CDR3 protein: CASSPPPPGLAGQETQYF. The DNA for the CDR3 is TGTGCCAGCTCACCACCGCCCCCTGGGCTAGCGGGCCAAGAGACCCAGTACTTC.

This clonotype was observed at least ten times. CDR3 nucleotide sequence: TGCGCCAGCACCCCTGACACTGGCACCGGGGAGCTGTTTTTT. As protein: CASTPDTGTGELFF. V is TRBV10-2 and J is TRBJ2-2, with D unclear. This CDR3 contains 14 residues. Germline loops: CDR1 WSHSY, CDR2 SAAADI. V was clipped by 7 bases and J by 4 bases, with 13 bases between them.

Ten or more counts support this clonotype. J is TRBJ1-1 and V is TRBV20-1; weak D call: TRBD1 (6 bases). The CDR3 contains 12 residues. Looked up from germline, CDR1 is DFQATT and CDR2 is SNEGSKA (reference sequence). The V gene lost 6 bases and the J gene lost 7 bases, with 15 bases spanning the gap. In DNA form, the CDR3 reads TGCAGTGCCCGGACAGCGCCCTATGAAGCTTTCTTT. It is translated as CSARTAPYEAFF.

This clonotype came up a few times. V gene TRBV9 combines with J gene TRBJ2-3; D is undetermined. Trimming took off 0 bases at V and 2 bases at J, with 10 bases between the two ends. Per germline, CDR1 SGDLS and CDR2 YYNGEE. The CDR3 has 15 amino acids. CDR3 coding DNA: TGTGCCAGCAGCGTAGGTAATAGACACACAGATACGCAGTATTTT. Encoded protein: CASSVGNRHTDTQYF.

The rearrangement joins TRBV11-2 to TRBJ1-1; 8 bases fit TRBD1. CDR1 is SGHAT, CDR2 FQNNGV, per germline. The CDR3 runs 12 residues. J lost 10 bases, V lost 6 bases, and 7 bases had no gene match. The CDR3 coding sequence is TGTGCCAGCAGTAAAGACAGGGGAGGAGCTTTCTTT. Residues: CASSKDRGGAFF.